This T cell receptor (beta chain) was found in a study of response to subunit inactivated influenza vaccine. A note on this clonotype: Antigen: not known.

Study-level points and caveats: The authors suggested that few new T cells are recruited per seasonal influenza vaccination.

A single record per CDR3 protein comes from TCRdb applying MiXCR to the RT-PCR reads. This sample has about 500,000 distinct CDR3 sequences, with under 8.5% found just once. Here the sequenced sample was PBMCs from blood, taken around 25 months after vaccination. This TCR derives from a man aged 50-75 years who received an inactivated influenza vaccine.

The chain's CDR3 is CASSPGTSGSPLHF. The CDR3 bases are TGTGCCAGCAGCCCAGGGACAAGCGGTTCCCCCCTCCACTTT. V is TRBV7-9 and J is TRBJ1-6; the D gene is possibly TRBD1 (6 bases). V was clipped by 5 bases and J by 13 bases, with 18 bases between them. The CDR3 has 14 residues. Germline lookup yields CDR1 SEHNR and CDR2 FQNEAQ (reference sequence).